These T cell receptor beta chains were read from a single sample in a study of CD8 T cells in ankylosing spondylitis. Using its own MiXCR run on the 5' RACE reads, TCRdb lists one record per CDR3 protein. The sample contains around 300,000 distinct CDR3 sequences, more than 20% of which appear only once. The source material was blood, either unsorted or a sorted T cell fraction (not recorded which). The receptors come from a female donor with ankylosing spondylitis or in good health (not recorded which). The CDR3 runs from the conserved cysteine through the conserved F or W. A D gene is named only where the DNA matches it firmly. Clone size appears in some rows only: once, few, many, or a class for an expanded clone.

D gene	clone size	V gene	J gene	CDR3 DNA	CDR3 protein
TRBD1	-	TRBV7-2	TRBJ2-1	TGTGCCAGCAGTTTGGAAGGACAGGACTACAATGAGCAGTTCTTC	CASSLEGQDYNEQFF
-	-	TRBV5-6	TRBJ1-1	TGTGCCAGCAGCTTTAGACAGTCGGTAGCTGAAGCTTTCTTT	CASSFRQSVAEAFF
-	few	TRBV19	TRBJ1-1	TGTGCCAGTAGCCTTATAGAAGCTGAAGCTTTCTTT	CASSLIEAEAFF
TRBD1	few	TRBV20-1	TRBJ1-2	TGCAGTGCTGTACCCCGGGACAGTTTTACTAACTATGGCTACACCTTC	CSAVPRDSFTNYGYTF
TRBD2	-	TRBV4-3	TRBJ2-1	TGCGCCAGCAGCTGGGGAGGGGCCACGGGCTATGAGCAGTTCTTC	CASSWGGATGYEQFF
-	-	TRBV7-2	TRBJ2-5	TGTGCCAGCAGCTTTGCCAGGGCGGGGGAGACCCAGTACTTC	CASSFARAGETQYF
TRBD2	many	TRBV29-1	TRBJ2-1	TGCAGCGTTGTTGGGGGACTAGCGGGAGGCCACTACAATGAGCAGTTCTTC	CSVVGGLAGGHYNEQFF
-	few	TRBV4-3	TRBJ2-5	TGCGCCAGCAGCCAAGGTGGGCTAAATGCGGCCACCAAAGAGACCCAGTACTTC	CASSQGGLNAATKETQYF
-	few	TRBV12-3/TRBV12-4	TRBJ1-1	TGTGCCAGCGGAGGTTACACTGAAGCTTTCTTT	CASGGYTEAFF
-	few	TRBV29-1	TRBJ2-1	TGCAGCGTTGTGGGGGCCCGGGGCCGTAATGAGCAGTTCTTC	CSVVGARGRNEQFF
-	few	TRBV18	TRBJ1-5	TGTGCCAGCTCCCCCGGGGGGTTAAATCAGCCCCAGCATTTT	CASSPGGLNQPQHF
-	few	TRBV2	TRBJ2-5	TGTGCCAGCAGTAATGGAGAGACCCAGTACTTC	CASSNGETQYF
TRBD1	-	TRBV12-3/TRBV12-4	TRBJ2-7	TGTGCCAGCAGCACTGGGACAGGGGCCAACTACGAGCAGTACTTC	CASSTGTGANYEQYF
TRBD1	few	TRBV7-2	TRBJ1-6	TGTGCCAGCAGCTCCTACAGGGGGCGCGGGTCACCCCTCCACTTT	CASSSYRGRGSPLHF
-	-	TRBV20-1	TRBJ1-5	TGCAGCTTTGGTGTTCAGCCCCAGCATTTT	CSFGVQPQHF
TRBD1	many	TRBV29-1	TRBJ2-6	TGCAGCGTTAGGCAACAGGGGTCTGGGGCCAACGTCCTGACTTTC	CSVRQQGSGANVLTF
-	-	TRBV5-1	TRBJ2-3	TGCGCCAGCAGCCTCCTCACGGGGGATACGCAGTATTTT	CASSLLTGDTQYF
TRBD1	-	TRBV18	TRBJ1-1	TGTGCCAGCTCACCAGGGGACAGGGGGAGGTTTGCTGAAGCTTTCTTT	CASSPGDRGRFAEAFF
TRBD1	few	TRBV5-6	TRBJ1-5	TGTGCCAGCAGCTTGGGACAGGGTTTCGGGGGTCAGCCCCAGCATTTT	CASSLGQGFGGQPQHF
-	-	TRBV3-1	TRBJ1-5	TGTGCCAGCAGCCAAGGAGCGGTTAGCAATCAGCCCCAGCATTTT	CASSQGAVSNQPQHF
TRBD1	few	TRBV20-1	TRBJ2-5	TGCAGTGCTAGCAGGACAGGGTACAAGACCCAGTACTTC	CSASRTGYKTQYF
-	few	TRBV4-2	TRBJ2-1	TGTGCCAGCAGCCAGGCCGAGGGAGCGGCCAATGAGCAGTTCTTC	CASSQAEGAANEQFF
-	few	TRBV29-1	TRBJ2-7	TGCAGCGTTGAGGAGCGGGCTCGGCTCCGTTACGAGCAGTACTTC	CSVEERARLRYEQYF
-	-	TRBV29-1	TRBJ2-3	TGCAGCCTCAGAGCGGGCTTCACAGATACGCAGTATTTT	CSLRAGFTDTQYF
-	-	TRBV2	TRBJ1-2	TGTGCCAGCAGTGAAGTTCAGGACCATGGCTACACCTTC	CASSEVQDHGYTF
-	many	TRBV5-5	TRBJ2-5	TGTGCCAGCAGCTTAAGCAGTGTGGAGACCCAGTACTTC	CASSLSSVETQYF
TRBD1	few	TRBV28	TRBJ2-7	TGTGCCAGCAGTTTACGCTCAGGGGGATTCTACGAGCAGTACTTC	CASSLRSGGFYEQYF
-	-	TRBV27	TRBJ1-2	TGTGCCAGCAGTTTATCCCCGAGGGGTGGCTACACCTTC	CASSLSPRGGYTF
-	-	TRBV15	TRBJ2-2	TGTGCCACCAGCAGGCAGGAAACGAACACCGGGGAGCTGTTTTTT	CATSRQETNTGELFF
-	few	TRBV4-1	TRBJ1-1	TGCGCCAGCAGCCAAGTAGGGAAGGGAGACACTGAAGCTTTCTTT	CASSQVGKGDTEAFF
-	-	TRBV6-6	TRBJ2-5	TGTGCCAGCAGTTACGGGGAAGGAGAGACCCAGTACTTC	CASSYGEGETQYF
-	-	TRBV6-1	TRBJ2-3	TGTGCCAGCAGTCTCGGGCCCCCGACAGATACGCAGTATTTT	CASSLGPPTDTQYF
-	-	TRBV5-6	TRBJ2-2	TGTGCCAGCAGCTTGGACCCAGGGTCGAGAACCGGGGAGCTGTTTTTT	CASSLDPGSRTGELFF
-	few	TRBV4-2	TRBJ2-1	TGTGCCAGCAGCCAAGGCGGAGAGGGGTACAATGAGCAGTTCTTC	CASSQGGEGYNEQFF
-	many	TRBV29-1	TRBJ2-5	TGCAGCGTCGTAGTAGGGGAGACCCAGTACTTC	CSVVVGETQYF
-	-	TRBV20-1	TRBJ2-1	TGCAGTGCTAGCTCCGGAAATGAGCAGTTCTTC	CSASSGNEQFF
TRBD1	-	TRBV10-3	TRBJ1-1	TGTGCCATCAAGAGGGGGCCTGGGAACACTGAAGCTTTCTTT	CAIKRGPGNTEAFF
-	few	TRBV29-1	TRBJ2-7	TGCAGCGTTGGGGGGCTGCGTCAGGGGCTAGACGAGCAGTACTTC	CSVGGLRQGLDEQYF
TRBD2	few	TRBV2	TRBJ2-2	TGTGCCAGCAGGAGACTAGCGGGAGGGTACACCGGGGAGCTGTTTTTT	CASRRLAGGYTGELFF
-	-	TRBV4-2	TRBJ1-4	TGTGCCAGCAGCCATTCAGGGAATAATGAAAAACTGTTTTTT	CASSHSGNNEKLFF